The source of this TCR beta chain is a study of shared clonotypes between healthy human individuals. The wider study: Three men and a couple of women, aged 18 to 49, were donors. Broader study findings: Larger estimated richness was generally recorded for naive subsets relative to memory subsets.

For this clone: The antigen is unknown.

The genomic DNA of each subset was split evenly across several immunoSEQ plates. Using immunoSEQ multiplex PCR, the repertoire was profiled, and TCRdb retains in-frame clones only, with some absent. The sample includes 1.6 million or so clones, around 98.5% of them seen just once. This receptor was taken from a man between 25 and 39 years old in good health. Material: naive CD4+ T cells sorted from blood. Noted subset: CD45RA+ positively selected.

CDR3 sequence: CASSEGLLETQYF. The CDR3 DNA reads as TGTGCCAGCAGCGAGGGATTGTTAGAGACCCAGTACTTC. The J gene is TRBJ2-5, the V gene TRBV6-1; the D gene is possibly TRBD2 (5 bases). CDR1 is MNHNS and CDR2 is SASEGT in the germline V gene. The germline V and J ends were trimmed by 6 bases and 4 bases, with 12 bases remaining between them. This CDR3 spans 13 amino acids.